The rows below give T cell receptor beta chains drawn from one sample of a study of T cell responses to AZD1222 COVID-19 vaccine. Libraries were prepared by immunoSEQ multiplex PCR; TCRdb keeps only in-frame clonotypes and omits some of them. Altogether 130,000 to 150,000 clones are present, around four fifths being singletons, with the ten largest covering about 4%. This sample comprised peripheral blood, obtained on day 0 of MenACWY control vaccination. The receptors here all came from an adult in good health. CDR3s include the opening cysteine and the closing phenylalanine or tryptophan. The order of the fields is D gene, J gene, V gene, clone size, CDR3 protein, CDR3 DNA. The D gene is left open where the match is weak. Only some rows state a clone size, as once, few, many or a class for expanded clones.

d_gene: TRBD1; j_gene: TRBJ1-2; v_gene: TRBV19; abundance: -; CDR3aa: CASTEIDRVHYGYTF; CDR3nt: TGTGCCAGCACAGAGATTGACAGGGTCCACTATGGCTACACCTTC
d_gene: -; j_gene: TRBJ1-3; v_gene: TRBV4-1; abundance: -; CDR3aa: CASSQDPGGLGGNTIYF; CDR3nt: TGCGCCAGCAGCCAAGATCCCGGGGGGCTTGGGGGAAACACCATATATTTT
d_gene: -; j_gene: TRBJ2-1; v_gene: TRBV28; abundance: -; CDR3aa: CASSLSGQGQNNEQFF; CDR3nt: TGTGCCAGCAGTTTAAGTGGGCAGGGTCAAAACAATGAGCAGTTCTTC
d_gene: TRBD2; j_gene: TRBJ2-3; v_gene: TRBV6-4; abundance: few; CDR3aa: CASSDSSGGASTDTQYF; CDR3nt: TGTGCCAGCAGTGACTCGAGCGGGGGGGCTAGCACAGATACGCAGTATTTT
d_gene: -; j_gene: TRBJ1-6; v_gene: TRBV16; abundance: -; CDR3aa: CASSHLDNSPLHF; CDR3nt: TGTGCCAGCAGCCACTTGGATAATTCACCCCTCCACTTT
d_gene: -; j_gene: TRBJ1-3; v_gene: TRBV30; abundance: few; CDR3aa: CAWSRQDKNTIYF; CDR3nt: TGTGCCTGGAGTAGGCAGGATAAAAACACCATATATTTT
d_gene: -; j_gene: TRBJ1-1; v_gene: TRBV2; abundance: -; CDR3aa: CASSGGGPRNTEAFF; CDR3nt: TGTGCCAGCAGTGGCGGGGGACCGAGGAACACTGAAGCTTTCTTT
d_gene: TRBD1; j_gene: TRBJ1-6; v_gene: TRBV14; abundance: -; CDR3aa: CASSSPSGQGARSYNSPLHF; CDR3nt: TGTGCCAGCAGCAGTCCGTCCGGACAGGGGGCCAGATCCTATAATTCACCCCTCCACTTT
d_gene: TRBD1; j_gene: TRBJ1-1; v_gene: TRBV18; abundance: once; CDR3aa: CASSTGGDEAFF; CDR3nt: TGTGCCAGCTCAACAGGGGGCGATGAAGCTTTCTTT
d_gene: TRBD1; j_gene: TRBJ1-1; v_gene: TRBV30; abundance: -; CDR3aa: CAWSAGTGGDTEAFF; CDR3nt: TGTGCCTGGAGTGCCGGGACAGGGGGGGACACTGAAGCTTTCTTT
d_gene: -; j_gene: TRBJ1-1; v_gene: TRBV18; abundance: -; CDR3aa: CASSLREGTEAFF; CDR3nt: TGTGCCAGCTCACTGCGCGAGGGAACTGAAGCTTTCTTT
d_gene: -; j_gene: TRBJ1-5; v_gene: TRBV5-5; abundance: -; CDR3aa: CASSLAGHQPQHF; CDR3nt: TGTGCCAGCAGCTTGGCGGGCCATCAGCCCCAGCATTTT
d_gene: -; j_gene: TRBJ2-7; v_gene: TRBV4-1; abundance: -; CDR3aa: CASSLQGGYEQYF; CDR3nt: TGCGCCAGCAGCTTACAGGGGGGGTACGAGCAGTACTTC
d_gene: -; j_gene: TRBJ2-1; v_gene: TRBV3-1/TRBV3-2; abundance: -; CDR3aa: CASSQGVGFAGISNEQFF; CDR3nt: TGTGCCAGCAGCCAAGGAGTGGGTTTCGCGGGGATAAGCAATGAGCAGTTCTTC
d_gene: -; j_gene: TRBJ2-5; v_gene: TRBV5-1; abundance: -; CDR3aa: CASSSPRETEETQYF; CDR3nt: TGCGCCAGCAGCTCTCCCCGGGAGACTGAAGAGACCCAGTACTTC
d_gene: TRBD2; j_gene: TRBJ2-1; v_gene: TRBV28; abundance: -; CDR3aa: CASTPTGGPVSYNEQFF; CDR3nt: TGTGCCAGCACCCCAACGGGGGGGCCCGTCTCCTACAATGAGCAGTTCTTC
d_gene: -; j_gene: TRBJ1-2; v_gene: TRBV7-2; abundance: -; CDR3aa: CASSPEWPRIGYTF; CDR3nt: TGTGCCAGCAGCCCAGAGTGGCCGAGGATTGGCTACACCTTC
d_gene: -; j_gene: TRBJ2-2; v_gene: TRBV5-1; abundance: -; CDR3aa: CASSLVGGSPGVRLFF; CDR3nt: TGCGCCAGCAGCTTGGTTGGGGGTTCACCGGGGGTTCGGCTGTTTTTT
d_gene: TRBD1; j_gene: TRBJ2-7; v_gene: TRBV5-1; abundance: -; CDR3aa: CASRKGQGQNEQYF; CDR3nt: TGCGCCAGCAGGAAGGGACAGGGGCAGAACGAGCAGTACTTC
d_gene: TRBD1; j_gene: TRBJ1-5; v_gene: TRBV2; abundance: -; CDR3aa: CASRMTGGGQPQHF; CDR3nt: TGTGCCAGCAGGATGACAGGGGGCGGACAGCCCCAGCATTTT
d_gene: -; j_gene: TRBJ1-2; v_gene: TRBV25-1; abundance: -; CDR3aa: CASLSTAGYGYTF; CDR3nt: TGTGCCAGCCTCTCCACCGCGGGCTATGGCTACACCTTC
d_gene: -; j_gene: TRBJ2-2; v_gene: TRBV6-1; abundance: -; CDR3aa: CASSELQITGELFF; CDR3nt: TGTGCCAGCAGTGAATTACAGATCACCGGGGAGCTGTTTTTT
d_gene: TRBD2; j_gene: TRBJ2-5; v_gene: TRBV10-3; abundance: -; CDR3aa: CAISEELAGEAHDETQYF; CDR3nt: TGTGCCATCAGTGAGGAACTAGCGGGGGAAGCCCATGACGAGACCCAGTACTTC
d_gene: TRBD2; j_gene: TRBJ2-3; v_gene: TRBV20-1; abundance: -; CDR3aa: CSASPASGIGTDTQYF; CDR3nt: TGCAGTGCTAGTCCCGCTAGCGGGATCGGCACAGATACGCAGTATTTT
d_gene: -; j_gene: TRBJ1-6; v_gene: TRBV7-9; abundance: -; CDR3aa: CASSLGARMNSYNSPLHF; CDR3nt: TGTGCCAGCAGCTTAGGAGCCAGGATGAACTCCTATAATTCACCCCTCCACTTT
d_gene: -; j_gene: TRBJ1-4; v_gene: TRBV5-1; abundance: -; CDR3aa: CASSLERGSEKLFF; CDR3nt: TGCGCCAGCAGCTTGGAGAGAGGTTCTGAAAAACTGTTTTTT
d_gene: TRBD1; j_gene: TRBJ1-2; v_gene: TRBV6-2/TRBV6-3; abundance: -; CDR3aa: CASSRRGTVPNYGYTF; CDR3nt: TGTGCCAGCAGCCGACGCGGGACAGTCCCGAACTATGGCTACACCTTC
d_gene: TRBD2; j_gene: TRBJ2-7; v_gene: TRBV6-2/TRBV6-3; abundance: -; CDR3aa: CASSYGTSGYEQYF; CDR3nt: TGTGCCAGCAGTTACGGGACTAGCGGGTACGAGCAGTACTTC
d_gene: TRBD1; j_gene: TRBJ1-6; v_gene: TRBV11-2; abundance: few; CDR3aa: CASSLETGANSPLHF; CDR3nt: TGTGCCAGCAGCTTAGAAACAGGGGCAAATTCACCCCTCCACTTT
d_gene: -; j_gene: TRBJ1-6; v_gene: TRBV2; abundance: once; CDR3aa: CAIPQAGTNSPLHF; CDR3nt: TGTGCCATACCCCAGGCGGGGACTAATTCACCCCTCCACTTT
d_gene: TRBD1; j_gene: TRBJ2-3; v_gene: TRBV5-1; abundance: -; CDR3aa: CASSPRQGLPDTQYF; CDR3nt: TGCGCCAGCAGCCCAAGACAGGGCCTGCCAGATACGCAGTATTTT
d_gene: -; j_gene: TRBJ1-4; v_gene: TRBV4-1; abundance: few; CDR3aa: CASSQGRVRRSTNEKLFF; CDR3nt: TGCGCCAGCAGCCAAGGGAGGGTAAGGAGATCAACTAATGAAAAACTGTTTTTT
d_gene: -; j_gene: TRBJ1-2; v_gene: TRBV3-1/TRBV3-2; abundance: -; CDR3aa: CASSSTVRPPSGYTF; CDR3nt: TGTGCCAGCAGCTCTACAGTCCGGCCTCCTTCCGGCTACACCTTC
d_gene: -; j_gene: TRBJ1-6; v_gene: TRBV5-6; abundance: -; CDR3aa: CASSPSSYNSPLHF; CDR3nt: TGTGCCAGCAGCCCAAGCTCCTATAATTCACCCCTCCACTTT
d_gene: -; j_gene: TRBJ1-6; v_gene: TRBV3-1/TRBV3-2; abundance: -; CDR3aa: CASSQAYGNNSPLHF; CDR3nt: TGTGCCAGCAGCCAAGCGTACGGCAATAATTCACCCCTCCACTTT
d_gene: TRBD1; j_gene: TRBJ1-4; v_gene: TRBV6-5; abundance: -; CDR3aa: CASSFRDSNEKLFF; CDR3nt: TGTGCCAGCAGCTTCCGGGACAGTAATGAAAAACTGTTTTTT
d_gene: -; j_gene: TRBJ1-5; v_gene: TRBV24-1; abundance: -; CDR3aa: CAAGEGRSPYSNQPQHF; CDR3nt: TGTGCCGCAGGAGAGGGGAGGAGCCCGTATAGCAATCAGCCCCAGCATTTT
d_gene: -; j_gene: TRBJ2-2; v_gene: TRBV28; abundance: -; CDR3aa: CASWETNTGELFF; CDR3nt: TGTGCCAGCTGGGAGACGAACACCGGGGAGCTGTTTTTT
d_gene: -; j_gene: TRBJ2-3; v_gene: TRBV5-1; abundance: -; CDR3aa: CASSLGVQGHTDTQYF; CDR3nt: TGCGCCAGCAGCTTGGGGGTCCAGGGTCACACAGATACGCAGTATTTT
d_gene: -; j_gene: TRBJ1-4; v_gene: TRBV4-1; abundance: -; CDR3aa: CASSQAATRWEKLFF; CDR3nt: TGCGCCAGCAGCCAAGCCGCAACCCGGTGGGAAAAACTGTTTTTT